One and the same sample provided the 9 T cell receptor beta chains below, sequenced in a study of siplizumab effects on memory and regulatory T cells. Profiling relied on immunoSEQ multiplex PCR, and the TCRdb table lists in-frame clones only, not all of them. The data hold 90,000 to 120,000 clones, with less than 95% observed a single time. The sample comprised Tregs sorted from blood. The receptors here all came from a human donor in good health.

The chain carries TRBV5-4 and TRBJ1-1, with D possibly matching TRBD1 (5 bases). This CDR3 contains 12 residues. The ends were cut back, 7 bases at V and 9 bases at J, with 16 bases in the middle. CDR1 SGHNT and CDR2 YYREEE come from the germline V gene (reference sequence). CDR3 coding DNA: TGTGCCAGCTCGGTGGTGGGGGGAAAAGCTTTCTTT. It translates to CASSVVGGKAFF.

The chain joins TRBV29-1 to TRBJ2-7, with 9 nucleotides matching TRBD1. CDR1 and CDR2 from the germline V gene are SQVTM and ANQGSEA. The CDR3 spans 13 residues. J was trimmed by 0 bases and V by 6 bases; bases with no gene match: 3. The CDR3, as DNA: TGCAGCGTCGGACAGGGGATCTCCTACGAGCAGTACTTC. Amino acid sequence: CSVGQGISYEQYF.

This sequence joins TRBV10-3 and TRBJ1-6; 7 positions agree with TRBD1. J lost 6 bases, V lost 10 bases, and 6 bases had no gene match. The CDR3 is 13 amino acids. CDR1 ENHRY and CDR2 SYGVKD come from the germline V gene. The CDR3, as DNA: TGTGCCAGCCGACAGGGAGGTAATTCACCCCTCCACTTT. Translation: CASRQGGNSPLHF.

This clone was detected only once. The rearrangement links TRBV11-2 to TRBJ2-3; TRBD1 is a possible D gene (6 bases). The CDR3 spans 15 residues. The germline V gene encodes CDR1 SGHAT and CDR2 FQNNGV. Trimming stripped 3 bases from V and 2 bases from J, with 12 bases between. This CDR3 is CASSFSQGYTDTQYF. Written as DNA, the CDR3 is TGTGCCAGCAGCTTTAGTCAGGGGTACACAGATACGCAGTATTTT.

The sample holds one count of this clone. CDR3: CASSSPGLGHDEQFF. The CDR3 region has the DNA TGTGCCAGCAGTTCCCCGGGACTAGGCCACGACGAGCAGTTCTTC. The J gene is TRBJ2-1, the V gene TRBV6-6, with 8 nucleotides matching TRBD2. The CDR3 has 15 residues. Germline CDR1 MNHNY, CDR2 SVGAGI (reference sequence). The V gene end was trimmed by 4 bases and the J gene end by 10 bases; junction bases not matched to a gene: 12.

The chain links TRBV9 to TRBJ2-2, with 8 bases lining up with TRBD1. Germline CDR1 and CDR2: SGDLS and YYNGEE. The CDR3 totals 15 residues. Unmatched junction bases numbered 6, after V lost 4 bases and J lost 4 bases. CDR3 nucleotide sequence: TGTGCCAGCAGCCCCCGACAGGGGTCCACCGGGGAGCTGTTTTTT. Encoded protein: CASSPRQGSTGELFF.

The gene calls are TRBV15 and TRBJ1-1, with no clear D. Trimming cost V 0 bases and J 0 bases, with 8 bases left between them. The germline V gene encodes CDR1 LNHNV and CDR2 YYDKDF (reference sequence). This CDR3 contains 15 residues. CDR3 coding DNA: TGTGCCACCAGCAGAGAACCGGTCATGAACACTGAAGCTTTCTTT. It yields the protein CATSREPVMNTEAFF.

The gene calls are TRBV11-2 and TRBJ1-4; the D is unclear. Trimming shortened V by 3 bases and J by 6 bases, and 2 bases separated the two germline ends. CDR3 length: 11 residues. Germline V lookup: CDR1 SGHAT, CDR2 FQNNGV. The CDR3 region is CASSLHEKLFF. The CDR3, as DNA: TGTGCCAGCAGCTTGCATGAAAAACTGTTTTTT.

V gene TRBV7-8 combines with J gene TRBJ2-5; possible D gene TRBD1, 6 bases. Germline CDR1 reads SGHVS; CDR2 reads FQNEAQ. The CDR3 totals 15 residues. Between the trimmed V and J ends, which lost 7 bases and 3 bases, there was a span of 18 bases. The CDR3 coding sequence is TGTGCCAGCATAAGGGAACAGGGTTCTAAAGAGACCCAGTACTTC. It codes for CASIREQGSKETQYF. The whole variable domain, filled in from reference TRBV7-8 and TRBJ2-5, reads GAGVSQSPRYKVAKRGQDVALRCDPISGHVSLFWYQQALGQGPEFLTYFQNEAQLDKSGLPSDRFFAERPEGSVSTLKIQRTQQEDSAVYLCASIREQGSKETQYFGPGTRLLVL.